These T cell receptor beta chains were read from a single sample in a study of molecular identifiers for immune sequencing clone quantification. TCRdb redid the calling of the PCR reads with MiXCR, one entry per CDR3 protein. This table has just under 65,000 distinct CDR3 sequences, 15% to 20% appearing once. Sequencing was performed on naive CD8+ T cells from blood, with Jurkat cell RNA spiked in. Receptors were obtained from a human donor in good health. Some libraries in this study had Jurkat cell RNA spiked in. Both conserved end residues are trimmed from each CDR3. Clone size is shown for a subset of rows, as once, few, many or a class of expanded clone.

cdr3_length: 13
v_call: TRBV27
clone_size: many
cdr3_aa: ASSLWGSENQPQH

cdr3_length: 15
v_call: TRBV9
clone_size: NA
cdr3_aa: ASSVPGGERGDGELF

cdr3_length: 12
v_call: TRBV5-1
clone_size: many
cdr3_aa: ASSQGGTYTEAF

cdr3_length: 14
v_call: TRBV11-2
clone_size: many
cdr3_aa: ASSLEGLAGGGEQY

cdr3_length: 14
v_call: TRBV29-1
clone_size: NA
cdr3_aa: SVEVWSGPTSNEQF

cdr3_length: 14
v_call: TRBV2
clone_size: many
cdr3_aa: ASSEWLAEPLHEQF

cdr3_length: 14
v_call: TRBV4-1
clone_size: few
cdr3_aa: ASSQAPGLAPREQY

cdr3_length: 11
v_call: TRBV27
clone_size: many
cdr3_aa: ASSFSRNQPQH

cdr3_length: 15
v_call: TRBV5-4
clone_size: many
cdr3_aa: ASSPGLAGILTDTQY

cdr3_length: 13
v_call: TRBV3-1
clone_size: many
cdr3_aa: ASSQDGGVAGRKY

cdr3_length: 14
v_call: TRBV7-8
clone_size: many
cdr3_aa: ASSPRQGPWNTEAF

cdr3_length: 18
v_call: TRBV7-9
clone_size: many
cdr3_aa: ASSPRGGSGILRGTHEQF

cdr3_length: 13
v_call: TRBV6-2/TRBV6-3
clone_size: many
cdr3_aa: ASSYYGGGSRGYT

cdr3_length: 15
v_call: TRBV27
clone_size: many
cdr3_aa: ASSQKTGTKYQETQY